The 27 T cell receptor beta chains listed next were all sequenced from one sample in a study of T-cell reconstitution after alpha-beta-depleted transplantation in children. Library preparation (for TCRbeta) was performed with unique molecular identifiers. TCRdb itself ran the PCR reads through MiXCR, one entry per CDR3 protein. The sample consists of approximately 200,000 distinct CDR3 sequences, 5% to 6.5% of them appearing once. Sequences were derived from PBMCs, sampled before TCRalphabeta/CD19-depleted stem cell transplant. These receptors originate from a girl under three years old with combined immunodeficiency, due to receive a stem cell transplant.

This clonotype has ten or more counts. This chain connects TRBV5-1 to TRBJ2-3; 8 nucleotides match TRBD1. Looked up from germline, CDR1 is SGHRS and CDR2 is YFSETQ. The junction had 13 bases not matched to a gene; V was cut back by 4 bases and J by 6 bases. The CDR3 has 16 amino acids. The CDR3: CASSPLGQGSGDTQYF. The CDR3 region has the DNA TGCGCCAGCAGCCCCCTCGGACAGGGATCAGGGGATACGCAGTATTTT.

This clonotype was recorded at least ten times. At one end, the junction sequence differs from germline, possibly due to a read error. The gene calls are TRBV7-2 and TRBJ2-3, with 11 bases fitting TRBD2. In germline, CDR1 is SGHTA, CDR2 FQGNSA. This CDR3 has 14 amino acids. CDR3 loop: CASSLPPLAGVWDF. Here the CDR3 DNA reads TGTGCCAGCAGCTTACCTCCACTAGCGGGGGTCTGGGATTTT.

This clonotype was counted a few times. CDR3 amino acids: CASSVYSSGGAPDTQYF. The CDR3 bases are TGTGCCAGCAGCGTATACAGTAGCGGGGGGGCCCCAGATACGCAGTATTTT. The rearrangement uses TRBV9 and TRBJ2-3; TRBD2 matches at 11 bases. The CDR3 spans 17 residues. From germline, CDR1 is SGDLS and CDR2 YYNGEE. The V and J ends lost 1 base and 4 bases, in that order; junction bases with no gene match: 8.

At least ten counts were recorded for this clonotype. This rearrangement joins TRBV20-1 to TRBJ2-1; no firm D call. The CDR3 totals 10 residues. The V gene's germline CDR1 is DFQATT and CDR2 SNEGSKA (reference sequence). This chain's CDR3 is CRGGLHEQFF. The CDR3 nucleotides read TGCAGAGGTGGTCTCCATGAGCAGTTCTTC.

The table lists this clonotype with many counts. The CDR3 DNA reads TGTGCCAGCAGTTTAATCGGGGCGGGAGATACGCAGTATTTT. It translates to CASSLIGAGDTQYF. The rearrangement joins TRBV27 to TRBJ2-3, with D perhaps being TRBD1 or TRBD2 (5 bases each). The length of the CDR3 is 14 residues. Germline V gene data show CDR1 as MNHEY and CDR2 as SMNVEV (reference sequence). Trimming stripped 2 bases from V and 5 bases from J, with 11 bases between.

This clonotype appeared many times. The chain links TRBV6-2 or TRBV6-3 to TRBJ2-7; D unclear. Trimming pared 2 bases from V and 4 bases from J, leaving 6 bases between. The CDR3 loop spans 12 amino acids. Germline CDR1 is MNHEY and CDR2 is SVGEGT. The chain's CDR3 is CASSYTAYEQYF. The CDR3 coding sequence is TGTGCCAGCAGTTACACCGCTTACGAGCAGTACTTC.

This sequence joins TRBV7-6 and TRBJ2-5; D call uncertain. The V gene's germline CDR1 is SGHVS and CDR2 FNYEAQ. This CDR3 is 11 amino acids long. The V gene lost 5 bases and the J gene lost 5 bases, with 6 bases spanning the gap. CDR3 residues: CASSQLETQYF. As DNA, the CDR3 is TGTGCCAGCAGCCAATTGGAGACCCAGTACTTC.

This clonotype was detected many times. The chain uses TRBV20-1 and TRBJ2-7; possible D gene TRBD2, 5 bases. The CDR3 loop spans 14 amino acids. V was clipped by 2 bases and J by 7 bases, with 18 bases between them. Germline V lookup: CDR1 DFQATT, CDR2 SNEGSKA (reference sequence). The CDR3: CSARSPLGWEEQYF. The CDR3 bases are TGCAGTGCTAGATCCCCTTTGGGTTGGGAGGAGCAGTACTTC.

At least ten counts were recorded for this clonotype. The chain carries TRBV6-2 or TRBV6-3 and TRBJ2-7; the match to TRBD1 covers 7 bases. Germline assignment: CDR1 MNHEY and CDR2 SVGEGT. The length of the CDR3 is 13 residues. V shed 10 bases, J shed 1 base, and the junction held 7 bases outside the gene matches. CDR3 in amino acids: CATQGTASYEQYF. Here the CDR3 DNA reads TGTGCCACCCAAGGGACAGCATCCTACGAGCAGTACTTC.

This chain joins TRBV29-1 and TRBJ2-4; D possibly corresponds to TRBD2 (7 bases). V lost 6 bases, J lost 3 bases, and 21 bases lay in between. The germline V gene encodes CDR1 SQVTM and CDR2 ANQGSEA. The CDR3 contains 16 residues. The CDR3 loop reads CSVLREGDLYKNIQYF. CDR3 nucleotides: TGCAGCGTCTTAAGGGAGGGGGACCTATACAAAAACATTCAGTACTTC.

This clonotype was observed many times. The V and J genes are TRBV7-8 and TRBJ2-1; 10 bases are shared with TRBD2. Germline CDR1 SGHVS, CDR2 FQNEAQ. The CDR3 is made up of 21 amino acids. V lost 3 bases, J lost 1 base, and 18 bases stayed unmatched. CDR3 in amino acids: CASSFPPGGSAGGSSYNEQFF. CDR3 nucleotide sequence: TGTGCCAGCAGCTTTCCTCCGGGTGGGTCAGCGGGGGGGAGTTCCTACAATGAGCAGTTCTTC.

There are many counts of this clonotype. This chain links TRBV5-1 with TRBJ2-1, with 9 bases identical to TRBD2. From germline, CDR1 is SGHRS and CDR2 YFSETQ. V trimming: 3 bases; J trimming: 4 bases; junction bases outside the gene matches: 11. The CDR3 extends over 17 amino acids. In DNA, the CDR3 is TGCGCCAGCAGCTCCCATCGTAGCGGGAGTGTATACAATGAGCAGTTCTTC. Translation gives CASSSHRSGSVYNEQFF.

This clonotype was found many times. The V call is TRBV20-1, the J call TRBJ1-4; possibly TRBD1 for D (5 bases). The germline V gene encodes CDR1 DFQATT and CDR2 SNEGSKA (reference sequence). V was clipped by 3 bases and J by 8 bases, with 16 bases between them. The CDR3 totals 14 residues. CDR3 coding DNA: TGCAGTGCTAGTCCGGGACCTCAAGGAGAAAAACTGTTTTTT. Translating gives CSASPGPQGEKLFF.

This clonotype was detected ten times or more. This chain uses TRBV6-2 or TRBV6-3 with TRBJ2-7, with TRBD2 matching over 7 bases. This CDR3 has 17 amino acids. V lost 0 bases to trimming and J lost 5 bases; unmatched junction nucleotides: 13. Germline values: CDR1 MNHEY, CDR2 SVGEGT. The CDR3 protein is CASSYSIPSGVSNEQYF. CDR3 nucleotide sequence: TGTGCCAGCAGTTACTCGATACCTAGCGGCGTTTCAAACGAGCAGTACTTC.

On this clonotype itself: A much larger clone differs from this one at a single base, so this may be a read error. The missing conserved phenylalanine or tryptophan at the end of this CDR3 makes a read error likely. The chain carries TRBV6-1 and TRBJ1-4; D is perhaps TRBD1 (6 bases). The CDR3 spans 13 residues. Looked up from germline, CDR1 is MNHNS and CDR2 is SASEGT. V was pared by 8 bases and J by 6 bases, with 13 bases between. CDR3 residues: CASSGTRYEKLFL. The CDR3 region has the DNA TGTGCCAGCTCCGGGACAAGATATGAAAAACTGTTTTTA.

This clonotype was recorded at least ten times. The rearrangement joins TRBV5-4 to TRBJ2-3, with D perhaps matching TRBD1 (5 bases). The V gene's germline CDR1 is SGHNT and CDR2 YYREEE (reference sequence). This CDR3 region has 16 residues. V was shortened by 0 bases and J by 2 bases, with 13 bases between the two germline ends. The CDR3 coding sequence is TGTGCCAGCAGCTTGGGACAGCTCCGTACCACAGATACGCAGTATTTT. The encoded protein is CASSLGQLRTTDTQYF.

This chain joins TRBV4-1 and TRBJ1-1; 7 nucleotides agree with TRBD1. The CDR3 is 15 residues long. The ends lost 2 bases at V and 1 base at J; junction bases unmatched: 4. Looked up from germline, CDR1 is MGHRA and CDR2 is YSYEKL. The CDR3 is CASSQPRTGNTEAFF. CDR3 DNA: TGCGCCAGCAGCCAACCCCGGACAGGGAACACTGAAGCTTTCTTT.

The V gene is TRBV11-2, the J gene TRBJ1-1; D uncertain. With 4 bases removed from V and 6 bases from J, the gap between germline ends came to 18 bases. The CDR3 consists of 15 residues. Germline loops: CDR1 SGHAT, CDR2 FQNNGV. The CDR3, as DNA: TGTGCCAGCAGCTCTAACCTGACGCCCTTGGCTGAAGCTTTCTTT. Translation: CASSSNLTPLAEAFF.

This clonotype was seen many times. The chain couples TRBV7-2 to TRBJ1-2, with D hard to call. The length of the CDR3 is 14 residues. CDR1 is SGHTA, CDR2 FQGNSA, per germline. The germline V and J ends were trimmed by 1 base and 1 base, with 7 bases remaining between them. The CDR3 DNA reads as TGTGCCAGCAGCTTAGAATGGAATAACTATGGCTACACCTTC. Protein: CASSLEWNNYGYTF.

In the case of this clonotype: A much bigger clone sits one base away, suggesting this may be a read error. The conserved phenylalanine or tryptophan is not found at the CDR3 terminus, so this likely reflects a read error. The chain uses TRBV29-1 and TRBJ1-1; 7 nucleotides align to TRBD1. The V and J ends lost 1 base and 3 bases, in that order; junction bases with no gene match: 11. CDR3 length: 16 amino acids. From germline, CDR1 is SQVTM and CDR2 ANQGSEA. CDR3 coding DNA: TGCAGCGTTGAAGGGGGAAACAGGGGCGTCTACACTGAAGCTTTCTAT. It translates to CSVEGGNRGVYTEAFY.

This clonotype was counted between two and nine times. The gene calls are TRBV14 and TRBJ2-5, with D perhaps TRBD1 (6 bases). The length of the CDR3 is 13 residues. In germline, CDR1 is SGHDN, CDR2 FVKESK. V lost 6 bases and J lost 3, with 11 bases in between. CDR3 region: CASRLQGKETQYF. For the CDR3, the DNA is TGTGCCAGCAGACTACAGGGAAAAGAGACCCAGTACTTC.

This clonotype has just a few counts. This sequence joins TRBV6-5 and TRBJ2-7, with D possibly being TRBD1 (5 bases). This CDR3 has 14 residues. Trimming left V 0 bases short and J 0 bases short, with 6 bases between. The germline CDR1 and CDR2 sequences are MNHEY and SVGAGI. CDR3 sequence reads: CASSYSGHSYEQYF. CDR3 sequence (DNA): TGTGCCAGCAGTTACTCGGGGCACTCCTACGAGCAGTACTTC.

This clonotype has a count of ten or more. The rearrangement joins TRBV25-1 to TRBJ2-3; 7 bases are shared with TRBD2. The CDR3 totals 16 residues. The V segment lost 0 bases and the J segment 2 bases; nucleotides outside the gene matches: 5. CDR1 MGHDK and CDR2 SYGVNS come from the germline V gene. This CDR3 reads CASSEYTSVNTDTQYF. Here the CDR3 DNA reads TGTGCCAGCAGTGAATACACTAGCGTGAACACAGATACGCAGTATTTT.

There are many counts of this clonotype. The chain combines TRBV3-1 with TRBJ1-1, with TRBD1 matching 11 bases. The CDR3 extends over 13 amino acids. Germline values: CDR1 LGHDT, CDR2 YNNKEL (reference sequence). V dropped 7 bases and J dropped 6; count of bases not matched to a gene: 4. The CDR3, as DNA: TGTGCCAGCAACCCGGGACAGGGGGCTGAAGCTTTCTTT. Encoded protein: CASNPGQGAEAFF.

This clonotype was recorded many times. The genes are TRBV7-6 and TRBJ2-5, with TRBD2 matching 11 bases. The CDR3 is 18 amino acids. CDR1 SGHVS and CDR2 FNYEAQ come from the germline V gene. V trimming: 1 base; J trimming: 0 bases; junction bases outside the gene matches: 7. The CDR3 spells CASSLVGGTSGYQETQYF. In DNA, the CDR3 is TGTGCCAGCAGCTTAGTAGGGGGGACTAGCGGATACCAAGAGACCCAGTACTTC.

This clonotype was picked up a small number of times. The chain has TRBV20-1 and TRBJ2-1; 16 bases line up with TRBD2. The CDR3 sequence is 18 residues long. V lost 3 bases, J lost 8 bases, and 13 bases stayed unmatched. The germline CDR1 and CDR2 sequences are DFQATT and SNEGSKA (reference sequence). CDR3: CSASGTSGGGFDVYEQFF. The CDR3 nucleotides read TGCAGTGCTAGCGGGACTAGCGGGGGGGGGTTCGATGTCTATGAGCAGTTCTTC.

The sample holds many counts of this clonotype. This chain joins TRBV4-3 and TRBJ2-3, with D possibly being TRBD1 (5 bases). V lost 0 bases and J lost 5, with 9 bases in between. The germline gives CDR1 LGHNA, CDR2 YSLEER. CDR3 length equals 14 residues. The CDR3 protein is CASSQDQGEDTQYF. In nucleotides, the CDR3 is TGCGCCAGCAGCCAAGATCAGGGTGAAGATACGCAGTATTTT.